What follows are 6 T cell receptor beta chains derived from one specimen sequenced in a study of CD8+ T cells in alopecia areata. Described treatment: oral pan-JAK inhibitor, 5-10 mg twice daily. Extraction and reverse transcription of RNA yielded cDNA as the sequencing template. Assay: immunoSEQ multiplex PCR; the TCRdb copy retains only in-frame clones and omits some. The table records 150,000 to 200,000 clones, around 71% of them present only once. The specimen was CD4+ T cells sorted from blood, collected at week 4, from a patient treated with tofacitinib. Receptors were obtained from a human donor with alopecia areata.

The table lists this clone with a few counts. The gene calls are TRBV5-6 and TRBJ2-1, with 9 nucleotides matching TRBD1. V dropped 0 bases and J dropped 8; count of bases not matched to a gene: 3. The germline CDR1 and CDR2 sequences are SGHDT and YYEEEE. CDR3 length: 14 residues. CDR3 protein: CASSLGQGDDEQFF. The CDR3 DNA follows: TGTGCCAGCAGCTTGGGACAGGGGGACGATGAGCAGTTCTTC.

This clone was counted only a few times. The rearrangement links TRBV27 to TRBJ1-1; D remains unclear. V shed 4 bases and J shed 11 bases, with 23 bases lying between them. Germline loops: CDR1 MNHEY, CDR2 SMNVEV (reference sequence). The CDR3 has 15 amino acids. The CDR3 is CASSSVSGGWGWAFF. Written as DNA, the CDR3 is TGTGCCAGCAGTTCTGTGTCAGGTGGTTGGGGATGGGCTTTCTTT.

J is TRBJ1-5 and V is TRBV23-1; 7 bases agree with TRBD1. TRBV23-1 is an ORF, with its function uncertain. This CDR3 spans 14 amino acids. The trim removed 8 bases at V and 3 bases at J, leaving 7 bases unmatched. The CDR3 is CASPRDRNNQPQHF. The CDR3 nucleotides read TGCGCCAGCCCCCGGGACAGAAACAATCAGCCCCAGCATTTT.

The chain joins TRBV6-5 to TRBJ1-5; D is undetermined. The CDR3 length is 15 residues. Germline V lookup: CDR1 MNHEY, CDR2 SVGAGI. V lost 6 bases and J 7 bases, leaving 19 bases between the germline ends. The CDR3 coding sequence is TGTGCCAGCAGCCCTACTGTCCCCTCCGGCCAGCCCCAGCATTTT. It encodes CASSPTVPSGQPQHF.

The rearrangement joins TRBV4-3 to TRBJ2-7; D might be TRBD1 (5 bases). The CDR3 loop spans 14 amino acids. V dropped 1 base and J dropped 5 bases, with 12 bases sitting between them. The V gene's germline CDR1 is LGHNA and CDR2 YSLEER. As DNA, the CDR3 is TGCGCCAGCAGCCAAGTGCAGGGCGTCGACGAGCAGTACTTC. As protein: CASSQVQGVDEQYF.

The rearrangement uses TRBV7-2 and TRBJ2-5, with D perhaps TRBD1 or TRBD2 (5 bases each). Germline CDR1 SGHTA, CDR2 FQGNSA. The CDR3 is 13 residues long. Trimming cost V 4 bases and J 2 bases, with 8 bases left between them. The CDR3 loop reads CASSSGPQETQYF. The CDR3 DNA follows: TGTGCCAGCAGCTCGGGACCGCAAGAGACCCAGTACTTC.